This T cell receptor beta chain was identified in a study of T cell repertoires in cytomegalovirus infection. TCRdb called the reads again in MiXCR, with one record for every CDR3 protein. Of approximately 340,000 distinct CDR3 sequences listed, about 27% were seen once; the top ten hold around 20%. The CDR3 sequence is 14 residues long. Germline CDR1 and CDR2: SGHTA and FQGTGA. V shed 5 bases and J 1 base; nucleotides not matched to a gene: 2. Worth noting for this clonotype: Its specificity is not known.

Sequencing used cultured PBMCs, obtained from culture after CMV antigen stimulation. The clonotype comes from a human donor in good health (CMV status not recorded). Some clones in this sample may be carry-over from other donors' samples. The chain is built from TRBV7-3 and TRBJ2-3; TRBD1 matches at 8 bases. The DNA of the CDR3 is TGTGCCAGCAGCCAACAGGGGGGCACAGATACGCAGTATTTT. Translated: CASSQQGGTDTQYF.